The T cell receptor (beta chain) described here comes from a study of blood T cell repertoires in COVID-19. For the study at large: The study drew acute and convalescent COVID-19 samples from the United States, Italy and Spain. Sample material is recorded as cDNA or gDNA derived from T cells, B-cell-depleted T cells, or PBMCs.

Trimming cost V 7 bases and J 9 bases; bases outside gene matches: 4. The CDR3 covers 13 residues. Germline V gene data show CDR1 as MNHEY and CDR2 as SMNVEV (reference sequence). In the authors' methods: Cell counts per sample came from amplifying reference gene primers. Repertoires were generated with immunoSEQ multiplex PCR, while TCRdb's copy carries only in-frame clones and drops some. D and trimming were read from the DNA, whereas the V and J calls and clone size are those reported in that table. The repertoire consists of about 240,000 clones, with around nine tenths occurring once and the leading ten covering 0.83%.

This receptor was identified in a man aged 25 to 45 with COVID-19, enrolled during active disease. Source material: peripheral blood. V gene TRBV27 combines with J gene TRBJ1-6; 9 bases are shared with TRBD1. The CDR3 reads CASNPTGGSPLHF. CDR3 coding DNA: TGTGCCAGCAACCCGACAGGGGGTTCACCCCTCCACTTT.